This T cell receptor beta chain was recovered during a study of blood T cell repertoires in COVID-19 (dated by TCRdb to the early 2020s). Study-level background: Samples covering the acute and convalescent phases of COVID-19 were provided by collaborators in the United States, Italy and Spain. The repertoires were released in a freely available public database intended as a resource for research on the immune response to SARS-CoV-2. The prospective study material was composed of cDNA or gDNA derived from T cells, B-cell-depleted T cells, or PBMCs. Where available, HLA class I and class II types were obtained from metadata supplied by the sample provider rather than from assay-based typing. Deeply sampled blood TCRbeta repertoires from subjects exposed to, actively infected with, or recovered from COVID-19 were included in the dataset. Sample metadata almost always included a de-identified subject ID, COVID-19 status, age in years and sex. Samples were obtained from the ongoing ImmuneRACE study (first 160 participants) and from 1,254 subjects provided by 6 global collaborators.

V loses 6 bases, J loses 5 bases, and the germline ends lie 14 bases apart. In the germline V gene (reference sequence), CDR1 corresponds to LGHDT and CDR2 to YNNKEL. Counted from cysteine to phenylalanine, this CDR3 has 14 amino acids. This entry keeps only the CDR3 DNA: 42 bases, framed from base 1. Details on this clone: Which antigen it targets is not known. The input lacks base qualities; no much larger clone sits a single base away.

TCRbeta CDR3 regions were amplified from genomic DNA by means of the immunoSEQ Assay, a bias-controlled multiplex PCR. The paper's data handling went like this. Nucleated cell counts per sample were estimated from amplification of reference gene primers within the assay. Sequence reads were collapsed and filtered to measure the absolute abundance of every unique TCRbeta CDR3 rearrangement. For each sample, productive Simpson clonality was calculated by taking the square root of Simpson's diversity index across productive rearrangements. What TCRdb holds here is the immuneACCESS table cut down to in-frame rearrangements. Part of the clones is not present; checked against another copy, under half of the missing clones reflect an unresolved V gene, and the others are unexplained. V, J and clone size were drawn from that table, and D and trimming were deduced from the DNA. The sample table records fewer than 450,000 clones; about 90% of these occur just once. Together, the top ten hold approximately 0.93% of the sample.

The research as a whole found: The amount of clinical and demographic metadata varied by source and participant and was provided uncurated.

Enrolling through a virtual design, the prospective study's participants ranged in age from about 18 to 100 years and lived across 24 United States geographic areas. In the prospective study, participants were assigned to cohorts based on the clinical history participants reported in a screening survey and a study questionnaire. For ImmuneRACE Cohort 3, a participant was defined as recovered based on two consecutive negative NP/OP PCR tests, clearance by a healthcare professional, or resolution of symptoms. In the prospective study, mobile phlebotomists collected whole blood, serum and a nasopharyngeal or oropharyngeal swab from each participant. Participants in the prospective study had the option to provide additional blood draws and questionnaires over an approximately 2-month period. Prospective study blood samples were shipped either frozen or at room temperature before DNA extraction.

This receptor chain uses TRBV3-1 (or the pseudogene TRBV3-2) and TRBJ1-3, with a tentative D gene TRBD1 over 5 matching bases. The sequencing sample was made of PBMCs or T cells enriched from blood (not recorded which). This TCR was sampled from a woman between 25 and 40 years old who had recovered from COVID-19. The CDR3 loop reads CASRKGSARNTIYF. The nucleotides read TGTGCCAGCAGAAAGGGGTCAGCAAGAAACACCATATATTTT.